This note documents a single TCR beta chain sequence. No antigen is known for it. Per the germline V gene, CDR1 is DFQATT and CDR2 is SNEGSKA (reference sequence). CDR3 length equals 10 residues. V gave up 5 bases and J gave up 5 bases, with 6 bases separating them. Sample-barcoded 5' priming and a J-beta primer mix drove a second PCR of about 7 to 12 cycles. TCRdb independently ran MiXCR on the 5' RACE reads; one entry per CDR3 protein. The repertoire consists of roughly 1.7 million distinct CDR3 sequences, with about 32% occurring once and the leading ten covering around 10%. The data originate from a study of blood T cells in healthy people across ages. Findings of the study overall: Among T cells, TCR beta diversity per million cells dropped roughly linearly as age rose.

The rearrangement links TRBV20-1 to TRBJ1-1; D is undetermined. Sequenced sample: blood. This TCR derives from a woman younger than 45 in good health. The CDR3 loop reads CSARFTEAFF. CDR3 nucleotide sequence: TGCAGTGCTCGATTTACTGAAGCTTTCTTT.